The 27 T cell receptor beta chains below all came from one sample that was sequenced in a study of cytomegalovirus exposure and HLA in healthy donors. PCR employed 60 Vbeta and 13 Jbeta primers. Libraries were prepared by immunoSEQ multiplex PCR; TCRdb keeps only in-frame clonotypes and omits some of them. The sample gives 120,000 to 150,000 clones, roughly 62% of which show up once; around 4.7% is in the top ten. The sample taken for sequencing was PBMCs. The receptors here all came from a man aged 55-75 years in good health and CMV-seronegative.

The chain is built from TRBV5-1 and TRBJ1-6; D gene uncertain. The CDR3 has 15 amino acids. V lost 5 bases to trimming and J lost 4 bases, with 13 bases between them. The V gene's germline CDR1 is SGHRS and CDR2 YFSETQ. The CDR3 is CASRASIQYNSPLHF. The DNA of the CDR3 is TGCGCCAGCAGAGCTTCGATACAGTATAATTCACCCCTCCACTTT.

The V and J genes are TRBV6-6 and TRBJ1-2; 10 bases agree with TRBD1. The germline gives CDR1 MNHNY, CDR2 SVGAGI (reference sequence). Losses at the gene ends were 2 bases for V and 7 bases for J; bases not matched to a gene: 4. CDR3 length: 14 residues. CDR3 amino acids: CASSYETGGRGYTF. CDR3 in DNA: TGTGCCAGCAGTTACGAGACAGGGGGCCGTGGCTACACCTTC.

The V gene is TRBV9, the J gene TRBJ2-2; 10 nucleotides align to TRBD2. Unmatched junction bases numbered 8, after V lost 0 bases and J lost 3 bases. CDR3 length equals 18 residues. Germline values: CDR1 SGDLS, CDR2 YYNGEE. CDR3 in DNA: TGTGCCAGCAGCGTAGAATCTTCTAGCGGGAGTGACACCGGGGAGCTGTTTTTT. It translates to CASSVESSSGSDTGELFF.

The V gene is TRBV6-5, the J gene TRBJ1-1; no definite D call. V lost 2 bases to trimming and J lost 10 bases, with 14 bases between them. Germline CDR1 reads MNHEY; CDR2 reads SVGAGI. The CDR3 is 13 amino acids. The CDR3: CASSYGLEVRAFF. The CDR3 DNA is TGTGCCAGCAGTTACGGACTGGAGGTTCGAGCTTTCTTT.

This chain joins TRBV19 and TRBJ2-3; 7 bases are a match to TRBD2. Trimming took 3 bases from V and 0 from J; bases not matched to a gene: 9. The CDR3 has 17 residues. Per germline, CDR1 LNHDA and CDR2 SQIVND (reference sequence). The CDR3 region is CASSMIHFSGSTDTQYF. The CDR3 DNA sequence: TGTGCCAGTAGTATGATCCACTTTAGCGGGAGCACAGATACGCAGTATTTT. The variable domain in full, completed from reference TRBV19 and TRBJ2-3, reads DGGITQSPKYLFRKEGQNVTLSCEQNLNHDAMYWYRQDPGQGLRLIYYSQIVNDFQKGDIAEGYSVSREKKESFPLTVTSAQKNPTAFYLCASSMIHFSGSTDTQYFGPGTRLTVL.

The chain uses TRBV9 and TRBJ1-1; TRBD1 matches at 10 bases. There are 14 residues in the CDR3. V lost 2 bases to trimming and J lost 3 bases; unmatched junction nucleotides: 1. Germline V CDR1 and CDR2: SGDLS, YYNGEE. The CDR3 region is CASSVTGGDTEAFF. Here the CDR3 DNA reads TGTGCCAGCAGCGTGACAGGGGGCGACACTGAAGCTTTCTTT. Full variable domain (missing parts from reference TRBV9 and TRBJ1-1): DSGVTQTPKHLITATGQRVTLRCSPRSGDLSVYWYQQSLDQGLQFLIQYYNGEERAKGNILERFSAQQFPDLHSELNLSSLELGDSALYFCASSVTGGDTEAFFGQGTRLTVV.

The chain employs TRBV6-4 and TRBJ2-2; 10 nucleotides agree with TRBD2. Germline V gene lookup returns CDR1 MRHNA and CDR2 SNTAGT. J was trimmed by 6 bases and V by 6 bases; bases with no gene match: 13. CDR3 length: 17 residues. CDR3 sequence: CASSPGGLAGESGELFF. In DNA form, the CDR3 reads TGTGCCAGCAGCCCCGGGGGGCTAGCGGGAGAGTCCGGGGAGCTGTTTTTT.

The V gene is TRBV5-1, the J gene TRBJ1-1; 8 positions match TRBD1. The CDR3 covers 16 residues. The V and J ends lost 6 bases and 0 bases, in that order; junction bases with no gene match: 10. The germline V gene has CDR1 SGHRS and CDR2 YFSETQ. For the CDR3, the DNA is TGCGCCAGCACCCGGACGTCAGGGGGCATGAACACTGAAGCTTTCTTT. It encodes CASTRTSGGMNTEAFF.

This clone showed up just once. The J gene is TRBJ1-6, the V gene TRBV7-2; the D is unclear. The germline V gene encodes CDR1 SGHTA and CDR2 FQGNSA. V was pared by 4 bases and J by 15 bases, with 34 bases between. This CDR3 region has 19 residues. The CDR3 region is CASSSRQAHTSSIIHLLHF. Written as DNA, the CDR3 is TGTGCCAGCAGCTCCCGCCAGGCCCATACCTCCTCTATAATTCACCTCCTCCACTTT.

CDR3 sequence (DNA): TGTGCCAGCTCCACTCCTCCCGGCGGTTCCTACGAGCAGTACTTC. As protein: CASSTPPGGSYEQYF. This rearrangement joins TRBV18 to TRBJ2-7; unclear D gene. Germline CDR1 KGHSH, CDR2 LQKENI. This CDR3 comprises 15 residues. Trimming took 6 bases from V and 1 from J, leaving 16 bases between them.

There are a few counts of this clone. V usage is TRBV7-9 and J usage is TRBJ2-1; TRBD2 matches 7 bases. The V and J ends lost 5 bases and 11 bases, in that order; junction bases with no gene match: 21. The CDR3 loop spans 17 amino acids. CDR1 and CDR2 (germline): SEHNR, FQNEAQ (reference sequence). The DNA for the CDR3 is TGTGCCAGCAGCCCCCCTTTTCGGCTAGCGGAAACGGGAAAGCAGTTCTTC. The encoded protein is CASSPPFRLAETGKQFF.

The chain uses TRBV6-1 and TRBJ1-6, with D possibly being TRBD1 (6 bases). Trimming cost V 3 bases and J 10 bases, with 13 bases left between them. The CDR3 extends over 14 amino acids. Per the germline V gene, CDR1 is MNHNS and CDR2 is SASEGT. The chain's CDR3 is CASSDQGSKSPLHF. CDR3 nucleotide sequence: TGTGCCAGCAGTGACCAGGGGTCAAAGTCACCCCTCCACTTT.

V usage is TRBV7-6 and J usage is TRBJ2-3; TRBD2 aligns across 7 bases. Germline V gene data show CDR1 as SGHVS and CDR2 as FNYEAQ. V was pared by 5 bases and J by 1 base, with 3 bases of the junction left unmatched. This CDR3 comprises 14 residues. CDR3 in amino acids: CASSGRGGTDTQYF. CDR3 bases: TGTGCCAGCAGCGGCCGGGGGGGCACAGATACGCAGTATTTT.

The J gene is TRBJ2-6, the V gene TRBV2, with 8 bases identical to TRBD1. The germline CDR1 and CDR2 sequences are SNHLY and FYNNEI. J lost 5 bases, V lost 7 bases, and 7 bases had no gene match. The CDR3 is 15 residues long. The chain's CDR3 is CASIRTGRRANVLTF. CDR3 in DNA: TGTGCCAGCATTAGGACAGGGCGCCGGGCCAACGTCCTGACTTTC.

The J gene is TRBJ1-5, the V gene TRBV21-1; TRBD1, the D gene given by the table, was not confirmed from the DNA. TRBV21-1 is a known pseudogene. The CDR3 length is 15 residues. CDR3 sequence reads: CAIPIGQGPNQPQHF. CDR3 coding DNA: TGTGCCATCCCGATCGGACAGGGCCCCAATCAGCCCCAGCATTTT.

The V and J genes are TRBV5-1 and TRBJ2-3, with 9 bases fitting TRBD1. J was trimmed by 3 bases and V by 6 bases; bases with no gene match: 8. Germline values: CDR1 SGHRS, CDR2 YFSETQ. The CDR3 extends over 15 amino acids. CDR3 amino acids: CASNPGQGLTDTQYF. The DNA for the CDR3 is TGCGCCAGCAACCCCGGACAGGGGTTGACAGATACGCAGTATTTT.

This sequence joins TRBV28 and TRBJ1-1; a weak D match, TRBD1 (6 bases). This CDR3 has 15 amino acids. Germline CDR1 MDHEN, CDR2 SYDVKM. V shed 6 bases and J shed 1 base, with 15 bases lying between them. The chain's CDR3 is CASRESGGPNTEAFF. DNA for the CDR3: TGTGCCAGCAGAGAAAGTGGGGGCCCGAACACTGAAGCTTTCTTT.

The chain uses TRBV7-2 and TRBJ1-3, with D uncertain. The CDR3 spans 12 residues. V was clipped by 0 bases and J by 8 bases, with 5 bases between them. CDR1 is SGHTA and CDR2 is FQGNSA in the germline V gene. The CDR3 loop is CASSLAGDTIYF. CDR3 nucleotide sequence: TGTGCCAGCAGCTTAGCCGGGGACACCATATATTTT. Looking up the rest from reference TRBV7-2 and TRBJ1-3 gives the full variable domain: GAGVSQSPSNKVTEKGKDVELRCDPISGHTALYWYRQSLGQGLEFLIYFQGNSAPDKSGLPSDRFSAERTGGSVSTLTIQRTQQEDSAVYLCASSLAGDTIYFGEGSWLTVV.

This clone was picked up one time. The CDR3 DNA reads TGTGCCAGCAGCCGAACAGGGGGGATCTATGGCTACACCTTC. As protein: CASSRTGGIYGYTF. The rearrangement uses TRBV28 and TRBJ1-2; 8 bases agree with TRBD1. Germline-derived CDR1 and CDR2 are MDHEN and SYDVKM. The CDR3 has 14 amino acids. Trimming at V came to 6 bases and at J to 4 bases, leaving 7 bases not matched to a gene.

CDR3 sequence (DNA): TGTGCCAGCAGCCCCCGACAGATTATTTCCTACGAGCAGTACTTC. Translation: CASSPRQIISYEQYF. V gene TRBV7-8 combines with J gene TRBJ2-7; maybe TRBD1 (5 bases). Germline V gene sequence: CDR1 SGHVS, CDR2 FQNEAQ. Trimming removed 5 bases at V and 1 base at J, with 15 bases between. This CDR3 comprises 15 residues. The full variable domain, its missing parts supplied by reference TRBV7-8 and TRBJ2-7, is GAGVSQSPRYKVAKRGQDVALRCDPISGHVSLFWYQQALGQGPEFLTYFQNEAQLDKSGLPSDRFFAERPEGSVSTLKIQRTQQEDSAVYLCASSPRQIISYEQYFGPGTRLTVT.

The CDR3 loop is CASSISTQGGYTF. The CDR3 DNA follows: TGTGCCAGTAGTATCTCGACCCAGGGTGGCTACACCTTC. The rearrangement links TRBV19 to TRBJ1-2, with D possibly TRBD1 on 5 matching bases. This CDR3 comprises 13 residues. Germline CDR1 LNHDA, CDR2 SQIVND (reference sequence). V was clipped by 3 bases and J by 7 bases, with 12 bases between them.

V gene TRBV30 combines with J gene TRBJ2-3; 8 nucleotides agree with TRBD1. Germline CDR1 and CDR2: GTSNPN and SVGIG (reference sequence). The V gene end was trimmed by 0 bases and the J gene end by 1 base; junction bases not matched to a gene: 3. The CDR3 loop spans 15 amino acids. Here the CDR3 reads CAWSVQTGGTDTQYF. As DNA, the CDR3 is TGTGCCTGGAGTGTACAGACAGGGGGCACAGATACGCAGTATTTT.

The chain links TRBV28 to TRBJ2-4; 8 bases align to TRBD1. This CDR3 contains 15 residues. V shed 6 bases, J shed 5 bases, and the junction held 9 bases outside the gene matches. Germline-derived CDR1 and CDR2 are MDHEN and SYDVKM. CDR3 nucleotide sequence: TGTGCCAGCAGGCCAGGGGGCGGAAGGGAAAACATTCAGTACTTC. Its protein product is CASRPGGGRENIQYF.

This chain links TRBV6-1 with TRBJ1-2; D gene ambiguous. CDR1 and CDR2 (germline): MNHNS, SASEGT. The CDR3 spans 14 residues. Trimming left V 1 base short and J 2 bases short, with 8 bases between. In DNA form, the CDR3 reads TGTGCCAGCAGTGAAGGGACTTGGAACTATGGCTACACCTTC. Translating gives CASSEGTWNYGYTF.

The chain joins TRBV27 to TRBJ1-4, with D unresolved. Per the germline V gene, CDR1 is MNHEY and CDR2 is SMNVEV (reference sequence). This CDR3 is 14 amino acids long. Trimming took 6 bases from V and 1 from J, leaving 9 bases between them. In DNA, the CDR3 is TGTGCCAGCAGCCGAGGGTTAACTAATGAAAAACTGTTTTTT. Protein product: CASSRGLTNEKLFF.

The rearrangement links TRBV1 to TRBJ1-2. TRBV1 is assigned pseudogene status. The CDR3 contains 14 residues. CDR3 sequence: CTTPKYGGEEGYTF. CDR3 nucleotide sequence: TGCACCACCCCTAAGTACGGGGGAGAGGAGGGCTACACCTTC.

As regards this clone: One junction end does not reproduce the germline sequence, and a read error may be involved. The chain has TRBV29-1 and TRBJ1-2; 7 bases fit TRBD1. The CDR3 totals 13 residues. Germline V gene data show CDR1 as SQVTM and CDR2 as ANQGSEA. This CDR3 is CSAMTGFDYGYPF. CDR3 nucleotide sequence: TGCAGCGCCATGACAGGGTTCGACTATGGCTACCCCTTC.